Presented here are 15 T cell receptor beta chains from one specimen sequenced in a study of T cell changes during pregnancy in multiple sclerosis. The assay was immunoSEQ multiplex PCR, and TCRdb's table has in-frame clones only and misses some. This table holds 30,000 to 45,000 clones, almost 95% found once. The sample comprised PBMCs (not recorded whether the cells were cultured). The receptors stem from a female donor with multiple sclerosis, enrolled in a pregnancy study.

CDR3 coding DNA: TGTGCCAGCACCGAGGGACTAGCCCACAATGAGCAGTTCTTC. This encodes CASTEGLAHNEQFF. The chain combines TRBV2 with TRBJ2-1; 9 bases agree with TRBD2. This CDR3 contains 14 residues. Germline V gene data show CDR1 as SNHLY and CDR2 as FYNNEI. V shed 7 bases and J 5 bases; nucleotides not matched to a gene: 6.

This clone was picked up a small number of times. The rearrangement joins TRBV7-2 to TRBJ2-7, with D possibly matching TRBD2 (7 bases). This CDR3 has 16 amino acids. Trimming shortened V by 1 base and J by 0 bases, and 13 bases separated the two germline ends. Germline V gives CDR1 SGHTA, CDR2 FQGNSA. The CDR3 DNA reads as TGTGCCAGCAGCTTAGATGCGGGGGCCGGCTCCTACGAGCAGTACTTC. Amino acids: CASSLDAGAGSYEQYF.

This chain links TRBV30 with TRBJ2-3; the D gene could be TRBD1 or TRBD2 (5 bases each). V lost 0 bases to trimming and J lost 5 bases, with 12 bases between them. The CDR3 runs 14 residues. Germline V gene lookup returns CDR1 GTSNPN and CDR2 SVGIG (reference sequence). CDR3 nucleotide sequence: TGTGCCTGGAGTGTAGGCGGGCAGGGAGATACGCAGTATTTT. Residues: CAWSVGGQGDTQYF.

This clone was seen just once. The rearrangement links TRBV11-2 to TRBJ2-5, with 8 bases identical to TRBD1. J was trimmed by 3 bases and V by 3 bases; bases with no gene match: 0. This CDR3 contains 13 residues. Germline V gene lookup returns CDR1 SGHAT and CDR2 FQNNGV. CDR3 sequence: CASSLTGEETQYF. The CDR3 DNA reads TGTGCCAGCAGCTTGACAGGGGAAGAGACCCAGTACTTC.

The V and J genes are TRBV2 and TRBJ2-2; 11 nucleotides match TRBD2. J lost 6 bases, V lost 5 bases, and 8 bases had no gene match. Looked up from germline, CDR1 is SNHLY and CDR2 is FYNNEI. The CDR3 sequence is 16 residues long. CDR3 sequence: CASSQGTSGVSGELFF. The DNA for the CDR3 is TGTGCCAGCAGTCAAGGGACTAGCGGTGTCTCCGGGGAGCTGTTTTTT.

V and J are TRBV5-1 and TRBJ2-7; D gene uncertain. This CDR3 comprises 15 residues. Trimming took off 4 bases at V and 0 bases at J, with 14 bases between the two ends. Germline assignment: CDR1 SGHRS and CDR2 YFSETQ. The chain's CDR3 is CASSRQATLSYEQYF. As DNA, the CDR3 is TGCGCCAGCAGCCGACAAGCCACCCTCTCCTACGAGCAGTACTTC.

This clone has a single count. V usage is TRBV10-2 and J usage is TRBJ2-1; TRBD2 matches at 12 bases. Germline CDR1 reads WSHSY; CDR2 reads SAAADI. The CDR3 extends over 14 amino acids. Losses at the gene ends were 6 bases for V and 4 bases for J; bases not matched to a gene: 1. The CDR3 loop is CASSGTSGYNEQFF. CDR3 nucleotide sequence: TGCGCCAGCAGCGGGACTAGCGGGTACAATGAGCAGTTCTTC.

This chain links TRBV29-1 with TRBJ2-7; 10 bases fit TRBD2. This CDR3 has 12 amino acids. The V gene end was trimmed by 7 bases and the J gene end by 2 bases; junction bases not matched to a gene: 2. Germline lookup yields CDR1 SQVTM and CDR2 ANQGSEA. In nucleotides, the CDR3 is TGCAGCGCGGGGACTAGCGCCTACGAGCAGTACTTC. Amino acids: CSAGTSAYEQYF.

The genes are TRBV10-2 and TRBJ1-1; tentative D call: TRBD1 (5 bases). Looked up from germline, CDR1 is WSHSY and CDR2 is SAAADI. The CDR3 totals 12 residues. V lost 4 bases, J lost 6 bases, and 9 bases lay in between. The CDR3 bases are TGCGCCAGCAGTGCGGGGGAGGCTGAAGCTTTCTTT. Translated, it gives CASSAGEAEAFF.

The chain recombines TRBV27 with TRBJ2-7, with D perhaps matching TRBD2 (5 bases). CDR3 size: 13 residues. Germline V lookup: CDR1 MNHEY, CDR2 SMNVEV (reference sequence). V lost 0 bases and J lost 7, with 10 bases in between. CDR3 residues: CASSLSITGEQYF. As DNA, the CDR3 is TGTGCCAGCAGTTTATCGATCACGGGGGAGCAGTACTTC.

The chain recombines TRBV28 with TRBJ1-2, with 10 bases identical to TRBD1. The V and J ends lost 5 bases and 3 bases, in that order; junction bases with no gene match: 6. This CDR3 comprises 15 residues. CDR1 is MDHEN and CDR2 is SYDVKM in the germline V gene. CDR3 residues: CASSPGTGVHYGYTF. CDR3 sequence (DNA): TGTGCCAGCAGTCCCGGGACAGGGGTTCACTATGGCTACACCTTC.

The chain employs TRBV28 and TRBJ1-4; 9 bases agree with TRBD1. Trimming took 2 bases from V and 5 from J; bases not matched to a gene: 3. The germline CDR1 and CDR2 sequences are MDHEN and SYDVKM. The CDR3 is 15 residues long. CDR3 sequence: CASSLGGQGNEKLFF. The CDR3 nucleotides are TGTGCCAGCAGTTTAGGGGGACAGGGAAATGAAAAACTGTTTTTT.

This chain links TRBV18 with TRBJ2-1; D is ambiguous. The germline V and J ends were trimmed by 1 base and 1 base, with 8 bases remaining between them. CDR1 KGHSH and CDR2 LQKENI come from the germline V gene. This CDR3 is built from 15 residues. CDR3 loop: CASSPLDMSYNEQFF. CDR3 nucleotides: TGTGCCAGCTCACCACTAGATATGTCCTACAATGAGCAGTTCTTC.

This clone was detected only once. The V and J genes are TRBV9 and TRBJ1-1; D not resolved. Germline V gives CDR1 SGDLS, CDR2 YYNGEE. V lost 0 bases to trimming and J lost 1 base, with 7 bases between them. The CDR3 runs to 14 residues. The CDR3 here is CASSVDFGNTEAFF. The DNA for the CDR3 is TGTGCCAGCAGCGTAGATTTCGGGAACACTGAAGCTTTCTTT.

The chain has TRBV21-1 and TRBJ2-7; TRBD2 is the table's D call, not checked against the DNA. TRBV21-1 is tagged as a pseudogene. The CDR3 length is 16 residues. Here the CDR3 DNA reads TGTGCCAGCAGCCCAGGGACTAGCGGGAGAGTCTACGAGCAGTACTTC. Its translation: CASSPGTSGRVYEQYF.